This record covers a single T cell receptor beta chain. The target antigen is unknown. Germline lookup yields CDR1 SNHLY and CDR2 FYNNEI. V was shortened by 7 bases and J by 3 bases, with 15 bases between the two germline ends. This CDR3 contains 15 residues. Using immunoSEQ multiplex PCR, the repertoire was profiled, and TCRdb retains in-frame clones only, with some absent. This table has fewer than 130,000 clones, roughly nine tenths appearing once. The data originate from a study of OX40 agonist ivuxolimab in advanced cancers. Researchers took blood at baseline, on cycle 4 day 1, and on cycle 7 day 1. Overall study results and limits: Average numbers of expanded clones were greater in CD8+ T cells than in CD4+.

This TCR was recovered from an adult with an advanced solid tumor such as melanoma, head and neck, liver or kidney cancer. The material was CD4+ or CD8+ T cells sorted from blood, obtained in a trial of the OX40 agonist ivuxolimab. The chain is built from TRBV2 and TRBJ2-2; D is perhaps TRBD1 or TRBD2 (6 bases each). The CDR3 here is CASIPGASDTGELFF. The CDR3 DNA reads as TGTGCCAGCATCCCGGGGGCGTCGGACACCGGGGAGCTGTTTTTT.